This is a list of T cell receptor beta chains from one sample in a study of blood T cell repertoires in COVID-19. Some clones are missing from TCRdb's copy, which holds only in-frame ones; the method was immunoSEQ multiplex PCR. The data show under 250,000 clones, approximately 90% seen once. Sequenced: peripheral blood. The receptors derive from a woman aged 40-49 years with acute or convalescent COVID-19. The CDR3 runs from the conserved cysteine through the conserved F or W. D genes are given only for firm matches. The size entry is marked missing in some rows and otherwise reads once, few, many or a size class.

clone_size j_call d_call v_call cdr3_aa cdr3_nt
- TRBJ1-1 TRBD1 TRBV29-1 CSGVVGTGIQAFF TGCAGCGGTGTCGTTGGGACAGGCATCCAAGCTTTCTTT
once TRBJ1-1 TRBD1 TRBV7-2 CASSIGTGGTEAFF TGTGCCAGCAGCATAGGGACAGGTGGAACTGAAGCTTTCTTT
- TRBJ1-1 TRBD1 TRBV5-4 CASSSRTGDVGTEAFF TGTGCCAGCAGCTCCCGGACAGGAGACGTAGGCACTGAAGCTTTCTTT
few TRBJ1-2 - TRBV7-8 CASSPRGNYGYTF TGTGCCAGCAGCCCCCGCGGCAACTATGGCTACACCTTC
- TRBJ2-3 TRBD2 TRBV5-1 CASSWTSGSTDTQYF TGCGCCAGCAGCTGGACTAGCGGGAGCACAGATACGCAGTATTTT
- TRBJ1-4 - TRBV18 CASSKQGSTNEKLFF TGTGCCAGCTCAAAACAGGGATCAACTAATGAAAAACTGTTTTTT
- TRBJ1-1 - TRBV5-1 CASSLAYVDLNTEAFF TGCGCCAGCAGCTTGGCTTACGTAGATTTGAACACTGAAGCTTTCTTT
- TRBJ2-5 - TRBV4-1 CASSQGQKETQYF TGCGCCAGCAGCCAAGGCCAGAAAGAGACCCAGTACTTC
- TRBJ1-1 TRBD1 TRBV6-5 CASDRGLGTEAFF TGTGCCAGCGACAGGGGGTTGGGCACTGAAGCTTTCTTT
- TRBJ2-1 - TRBV7-9 CASSPGTQEQFF TGTGCCAGCAGCCCAGGGACTCAGGAGCAGTTCTTC
- TRBJ1-5 - TRBV9 CASSVAPPDTMSNQPQHF TGTGCCAGCAGCGTAGCTCCCCCAGATACTATGAGCAATCAGCCCCAGCATTTT
- TRBJ1-2 - TRBV27 CASSSGSGRKANYGYTF TGTGCCAGCAGTTCGGGGTCAGGCCGTAAAGCTAACTATGGCTACACCTTC
once TRBJ1-2 - TRBV5-5 CASSLAFGYTF TGTGCCAGCAGCTTGGCTTTCGGCTACACCTTC
once TRBJ1-1 - TRBV6-5 CASSTATAGNTEAFF TGTGCCAGCAGTACAGCCACGGCGGGGAACACTGAAGCTTTCTTT
- TRBJ1-2 - TRBV19 CASRGQRGHGYTF TGTGCCAGCCGCGGACAGCGCGGCCATGGCTACACCTTC
- TRBJ1-1 TRBD1 TRBV5-1 CASSSGGTAVTEAFF TGCGCCAGCAGCTCGGGCGGGACAGCGGTCACTGAAGCTTTCTTT
- TRBJ1-1 TRBD1 TRBV10-2 CASGDRNTEAFF TGCGCCAGCGGGGACAGAAACACTGAAGCTTTCTTT
- TRBJ1-2 - TRBV5-1 CASSEDQGGYTF TGCGCCAGCAGCGAGGACCAGGGAGGCTACACCTTC
- TRBJ1-5 - TRBV9 CASSSPTGFPENQPQHF TGTGCCAGCAGCTCGCCCACAGGGTTCCCAGAGAATCAGCCCCAGCATTTT
- TRBJ2-5 - TRBV5-1 CASSSGQYQETQYF TGCGCCAGCAGCTCAGGACAGTACCAAGAGACCCAGTACTTC
once TRBJ2-2 - TRBV11-2 CASSLIDTGELFF TGTGCCAGCAGCTTAATCGACACCGGGGAGCTGTTTTTT
few TRBJ1-2 TRBD1 TRBV6-6 CASSRGQEPPLPTF TGTGCCAGCAGCCGAGGACAGGAACCTCCTCTTCCTACCTTC
- TRBJ1-2 TRBD1 TRBV19 CASLSTGAKHGYTF TGTGCCAGTTTGTCGACAGGGGCCAAACATGGCTACACCTTC
- TRBJ1-3 - TRBV6-5 CASSPLGNTIYF TGTGCCAGCAGTCCCCTCGGGAACACCATATATTTT
- TRBJ2-6 TRBD1 TRBV3-1/TRBV3-2 CASSPRQGARSGANVLTF TGTGCCAGCAGCCCAAGACAGGGGGCGAGGTCTGGGGCCAACGTCCTGACTTTC
- TRBJ1-1 - TRBV3-1/TRBV3-2 CASSQAQLTNTEAFF TGTGCCAGCAGCCAAGCACAGCTAACGAACACTGAAGCTTTCTTT
- TRBJ1-2 TRBD1 TRBV6-1 CASSEGQGVIYGYTF TGTGCCAGCAGTGAGGGACAGGGAGTAATCTATGGCTACACCTTC
- TRBJ2-1 TRBD1 TRBV7-7 CASSLLMTGGFNEQFF TGTGCCAGCAGCTTATTGATGACAGGGGGGTTCAATGAGCAGTTCTTC
- TRBJ1-1 - TRBV25-1 CASSEQGSANTEAFF TGTGCCAGCAGTGAACAGGGGTCGGCGAACACTGAAGCTTTCTTT
- TRBJ1-2 - TRBV5-5 CASRAGLGYGYTF TGTGCCAGCAGGGCAGGACTGGGCTATGGCTACACCTTC
- TRBJ1-1 - TRBV25-1 CASTSPEAFF TGTGCCAGCACCTCCCCTGAAGCTTTCTTT
- TRBJ2-2 TRBD1 TRBV10-3 CAISESAGGARPGELFF TGTGCCATCAGTGAGTCAGCAGGGGGCGCACGGCCCGGGGAGCTGTTTTTT
- TRBJ2-3 - TRBV6-1 CASSEDGARADTQYF TGTGCCAGCAGTGAAGATGGGGCCCGGGCAGATACGCAGTATTTT
- TRBJ1-2 - TRBV6-5 CASREEPYYGYTF TGTGCCAGCAGGGAGGAGCCATACTATGGCTACACCTTC
- TRBJ2-5 - TRBV5-1 CASSLGQGETQYF TGCGCCAGCAGCTTGGGGCAGGGAGAGACCCAGTACTTC
- TRBJ2-3 TRBD2 TRBV24-1 CATGKRSGGMDTQYF TGTGCCACTGGCAAACGAAGCGGGGGCATGGATACGCAGTATTTT
- TRBJ1-3 TRBD1 TRBV5-1 CASSLVAGQGSAGNTIYF TGCGCCAGCAGCTTGGTTGCGGGACAGGGGTCAGCCGGAAACACCATATATTTT
- TRBJ2-2 TRBD1 TRBV24-1 CATRQGMNTGELFF TGTGCCACGAGACAGGGAATGAACACCGGGGAGCTGTTTTTT
once TRBJ2-3 - TRBV7-2 CASSPFMGGPNTQYF TGTGCCAGCAGCCCATTTATGGGGGGGCCGAATACGCAGTATTTT
- TRBJ1-1 - TRBV5-1 CASSSSLRSANTEAFF TGCGCCAGCAGCTCGAGCCTCCGTAGCGCTAACACTGAAGCTTTCTTT
- TRBJ1-2 - TRBV6-4 CASSTTGQGSGYTF TGTGCCAGCAGTACGACCGGGCAGGGGTCTGGCTACACCTTC
- TRBJ1-2 - TRBV5-5 CASSLARDPTYGYTF TGTGCCAGCAGCTTGGCGCGGGATCCCACCTATGGCTACACCTTC
- TRBJ2-5 TRBD2 TRBV11-2 CASSLGRAGGETQYF TGTGCCAGCAGCTTAGGACGAGCGGGGGGTGAGACCCAGTACTTC
- TRBJ2-3 TRBD2 TRBV5-4 CASSERLAGAYTDTQYF TGTGCCAGCAGCGAACGACTAGCGGGGGCCTACACAGATACGCAGTATTTT
- TRBJ1-2 - TRBV3-1/TRBV3-2 CASSQDRPQLGYGYTF TGTGCCAGCAGCCAAGATAGACCCCAGCTAGGCTATGGCTACACCTTC
few TRBJ1-2 TRBD1 TRBV29-1 CSVRDRVFGYTF TGCAGCGTTCGAGACAGGGTATTTGGCTACACCTTC
- TRBJ1-3 - TRBV4-1 CASSQDQNQVHSGNTIYF TGCGCCAGCAGCCAAGATCAAAATCAGGTGCACTCTGGAAACACCATATATTTT
- TRBJ1-5 TRBD1 TRBV5-4 CASSFDRAINQPQHF TGTGCCAGCAGCTTTGACAGGGCGATCAATCAGCCCCAGCATTTT
- TRBJ2-4 - TRBV19 CASSIRRGSKNIQYF TGTGCCAGTAGTATCCGCAGGGGATCCAAAAACATTCAGTACTTC